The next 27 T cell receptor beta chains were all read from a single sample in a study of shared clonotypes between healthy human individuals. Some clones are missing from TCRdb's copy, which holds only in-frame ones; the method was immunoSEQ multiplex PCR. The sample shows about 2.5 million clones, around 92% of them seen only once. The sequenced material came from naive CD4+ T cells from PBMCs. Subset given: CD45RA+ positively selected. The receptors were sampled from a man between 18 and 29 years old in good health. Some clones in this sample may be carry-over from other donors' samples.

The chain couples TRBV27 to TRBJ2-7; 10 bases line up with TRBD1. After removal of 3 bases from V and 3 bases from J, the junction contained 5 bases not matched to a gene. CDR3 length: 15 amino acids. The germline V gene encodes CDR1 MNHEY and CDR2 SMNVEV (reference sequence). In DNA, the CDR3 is TGTGCCAGCAGTTTCTCCGGGACAGGGGTCTACGAGCAGTACTTC. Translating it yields CASSFSGTGVYEQYF.

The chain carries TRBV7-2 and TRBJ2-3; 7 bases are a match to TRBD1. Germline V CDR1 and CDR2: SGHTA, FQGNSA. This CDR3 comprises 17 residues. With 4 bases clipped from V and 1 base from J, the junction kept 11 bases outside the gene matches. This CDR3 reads CASSSNPRGWGTDTQYF. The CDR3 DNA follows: TGTGCCAGCAGCTCTAACCCCAGGGGGTGGGGCACAGATACGCAGTATTTT.

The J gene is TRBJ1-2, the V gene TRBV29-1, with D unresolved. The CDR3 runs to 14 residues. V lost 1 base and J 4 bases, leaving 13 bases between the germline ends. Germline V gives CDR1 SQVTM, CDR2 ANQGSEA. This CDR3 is CSVEADIRGYGYTF. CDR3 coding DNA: TGCAGCGTTGAAGCCGATATAAGAGGCTATGGCTACACCTTC.

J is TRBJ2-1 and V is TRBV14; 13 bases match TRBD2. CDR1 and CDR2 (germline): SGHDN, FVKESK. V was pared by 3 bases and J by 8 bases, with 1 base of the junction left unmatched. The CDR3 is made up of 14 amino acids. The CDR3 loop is CASSHGLAGDEQFF. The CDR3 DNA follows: TGTGCCAGCAGCCATGGACTAGCGGGAGATGAGCAGTTCTTC.

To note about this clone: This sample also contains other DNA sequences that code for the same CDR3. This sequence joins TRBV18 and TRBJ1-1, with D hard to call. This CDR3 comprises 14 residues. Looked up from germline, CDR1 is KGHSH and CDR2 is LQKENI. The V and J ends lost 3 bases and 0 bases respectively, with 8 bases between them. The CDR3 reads CASSPDGMNTEAFF. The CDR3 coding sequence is TGTGCCAGCTCACCCGACGGAATGAACACTGAAGCTTTCTTT.

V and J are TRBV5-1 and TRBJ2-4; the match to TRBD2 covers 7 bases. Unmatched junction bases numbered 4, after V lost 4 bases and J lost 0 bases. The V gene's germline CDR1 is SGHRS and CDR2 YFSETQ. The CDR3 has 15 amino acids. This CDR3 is CASSQVAGAKNIQYF. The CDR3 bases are TGCGCCAGCAGCCAAGTAGCGGGAGCCAAAAACATTCAGTACTTC.

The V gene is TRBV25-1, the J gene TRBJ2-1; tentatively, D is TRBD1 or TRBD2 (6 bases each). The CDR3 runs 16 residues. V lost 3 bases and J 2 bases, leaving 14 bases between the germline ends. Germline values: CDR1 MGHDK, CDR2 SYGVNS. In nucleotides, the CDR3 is TGTGCCAGCAGTGATTGGGGGGCTAGCGCCTACAATGAGCAGTTCTTC. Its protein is CASSDWGASAYNEQFF.

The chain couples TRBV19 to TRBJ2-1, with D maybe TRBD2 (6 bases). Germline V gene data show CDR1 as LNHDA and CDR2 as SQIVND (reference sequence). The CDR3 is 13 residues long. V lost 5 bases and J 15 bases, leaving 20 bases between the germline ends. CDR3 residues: CASSPVPTSGLFF. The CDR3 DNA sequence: TGTGCCAGTAGTCCAGTCCCGACTAGTGGTCTGTTCTTC. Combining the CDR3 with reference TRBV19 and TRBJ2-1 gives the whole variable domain DGGITQSPKYLFRKEGQNVTLSCEQNLNHDAMYWYRQDPGQGLRLIYYSQIVNDFQKGDIAEGYSVSREKKESFPLTVTSAQKNPTAFYLCASSPVPTSGLFFGPGTRLTVL.

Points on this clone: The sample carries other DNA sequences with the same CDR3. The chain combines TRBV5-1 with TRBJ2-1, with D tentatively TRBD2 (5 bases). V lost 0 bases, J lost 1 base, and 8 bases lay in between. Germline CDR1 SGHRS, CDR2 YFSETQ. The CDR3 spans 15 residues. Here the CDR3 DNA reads TGCGCCAGCAGCTTGGCCTTAGCGTCCTACAATGAGCAGTTCTTC. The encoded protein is CASSLALASYNEQFF.

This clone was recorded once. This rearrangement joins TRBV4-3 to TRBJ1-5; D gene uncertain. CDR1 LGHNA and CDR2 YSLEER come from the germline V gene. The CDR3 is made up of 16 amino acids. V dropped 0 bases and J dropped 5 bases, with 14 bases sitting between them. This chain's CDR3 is CASSQEWKGADQPQHF. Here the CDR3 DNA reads TGCGCCAGCAGCCAAGAATGGAAGGGAGCCGATCAGCCCCAGCATTTT.

In nucleotides, the CDR3 is TGTGCCAGCAGCGACCCGGGACTGGGGAACACTGAAGCTTTCTTT. It encodes CASSDPGLGNTEAFF. The V and J genes are TRBV5-8 and TRBJ1-1, with D possibly being TRBD1 (5 bases). Per germline, CDR1 SGHTS and CDR2 YDEGEE. V was trimmed by 4 bases and J by 1 base, leaving 14 bases between them. This CDR3 has 15 amino acids.

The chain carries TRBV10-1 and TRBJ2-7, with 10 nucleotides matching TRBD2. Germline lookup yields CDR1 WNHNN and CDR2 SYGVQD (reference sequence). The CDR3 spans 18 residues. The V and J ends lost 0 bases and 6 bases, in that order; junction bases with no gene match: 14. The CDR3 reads CASSESPRTSGQVSEQYF. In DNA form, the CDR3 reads TGCGCCAGCAGTGAGTCCCCGCGGACTAGCGGTCAGGTTAGCGAGCAGTACTTC.

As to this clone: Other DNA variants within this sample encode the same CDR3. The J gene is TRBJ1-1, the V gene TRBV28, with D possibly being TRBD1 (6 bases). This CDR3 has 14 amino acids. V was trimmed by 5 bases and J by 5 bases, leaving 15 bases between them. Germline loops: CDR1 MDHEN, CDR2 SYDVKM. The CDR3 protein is CASSPGGRRTEAFF. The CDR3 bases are TGTGCCAGCAGTCCTGGGGGGCGCAGGACTGAAGCTTTCTTT.

CDR3 in amino acids: CASSPLHARDPLYEQYF. In DNA, the CDR3 is TGTGCCAGCAGTCCCCTGCATGCCCGGGACCCACTTTACGAGCAGTACTTC. V usage is TRBV27 and J usage is TRBJ2-7; TRBD1 or TRBD2 may be the D gene (5 bases each). Germline assignment: CDR1 MNHEY and CDR2 SMNVEV (reference sequence). The V and J ends lost 5 bases and 4 bases respectively, with 24 bases between them. There are 17 residues in the CDR3.

The CDR3: CASSLDSVMNTEAFF. The CDR3, as DNA: TGCGCCAGCAGCTTGGACAGTGTGATGAACACTGAAGCTTTCTTT. The gene calls are TRBV5-1 and TRBJ1-1; D gene unclear. Trimming took 0 bases from V and 0 from J, leaving 9 bases between them. CDR1 is SGHRS and CDR2 is YFSETQ in the germline V gene. CDR3 length: 15 residues.

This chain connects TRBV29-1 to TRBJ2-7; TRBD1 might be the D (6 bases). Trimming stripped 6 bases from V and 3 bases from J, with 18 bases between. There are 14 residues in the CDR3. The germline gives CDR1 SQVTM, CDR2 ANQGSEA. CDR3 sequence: CSVRGGRNDYEQYF. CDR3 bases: TGCAGCGTGCGAGGGGGACGGAACGACTACGAGCAGTACTTC.

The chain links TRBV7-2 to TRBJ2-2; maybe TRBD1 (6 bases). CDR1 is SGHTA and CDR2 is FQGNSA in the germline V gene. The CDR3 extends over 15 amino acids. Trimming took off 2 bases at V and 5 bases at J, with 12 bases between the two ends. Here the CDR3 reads CASSLLGGWTGELFF. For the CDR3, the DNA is TGTGCCAGCAGCTTATTAGGGGGTTGGACCGGGGAGCTGTTTTTT.

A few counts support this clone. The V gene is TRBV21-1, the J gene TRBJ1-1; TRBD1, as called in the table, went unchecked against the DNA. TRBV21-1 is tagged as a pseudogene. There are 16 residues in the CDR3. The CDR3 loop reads CASSKKETGTNTEAFF. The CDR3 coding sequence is TGTGCCAGCAGCAAAAAGGAGACAGGGACAAACACTGAAGCTTTCTTT.

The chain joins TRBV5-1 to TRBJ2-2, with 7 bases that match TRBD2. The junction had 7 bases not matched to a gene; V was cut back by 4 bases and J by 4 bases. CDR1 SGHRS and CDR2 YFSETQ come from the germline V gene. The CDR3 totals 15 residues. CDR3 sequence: CASSISGGFTGELFF. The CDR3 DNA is TGCGCCAGCAGCATATCGGGGGGTTTCACCGGGGAGCTGTTTTTT.

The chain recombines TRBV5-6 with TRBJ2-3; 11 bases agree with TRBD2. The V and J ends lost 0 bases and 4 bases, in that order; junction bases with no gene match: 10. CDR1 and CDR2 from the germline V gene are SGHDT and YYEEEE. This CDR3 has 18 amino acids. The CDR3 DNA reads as TGTGCCAGCAGCTTGGAAGGTAGCGGGAGGGTTAACCCAGATACGCAGTATTTT. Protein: CASSLEGSGRVNPDTQYF.

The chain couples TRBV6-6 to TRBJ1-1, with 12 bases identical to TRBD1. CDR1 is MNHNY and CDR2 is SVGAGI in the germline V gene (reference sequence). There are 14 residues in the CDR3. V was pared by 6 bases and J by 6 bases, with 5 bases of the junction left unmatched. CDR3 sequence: CASRGQGAGSEAFF. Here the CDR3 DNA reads TGTGCCAGCAGGGGACAGGGGGCTGGGTCTGAAGCTTTCTTT.

The CDR3 DNA reads TGTGCCAGCAGCGAGACCGGGACAGGGGGAACAGATACGCAGTATTTT. Its protein is CASSETGTGGTDTQYF. The chain employs TRBV7-2 and TRBJ2-3; 11 bases fit TRBD1. CDR1 SGHTA and CDR2 FQGNSA come from the germline V gene. V lost 5 bases, J lost 3 bases, and 7 bases stayed unmatched. This CDR3 is built from 16 residues.

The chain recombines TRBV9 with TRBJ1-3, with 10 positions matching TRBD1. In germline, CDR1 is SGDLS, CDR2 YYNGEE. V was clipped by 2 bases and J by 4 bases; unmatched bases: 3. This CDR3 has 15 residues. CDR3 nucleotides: TGTGCCAGCAGCGTCCTGACAGGGGGCGGAAACACCATATATTTT. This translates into CASSVLTGGGNTIYF.

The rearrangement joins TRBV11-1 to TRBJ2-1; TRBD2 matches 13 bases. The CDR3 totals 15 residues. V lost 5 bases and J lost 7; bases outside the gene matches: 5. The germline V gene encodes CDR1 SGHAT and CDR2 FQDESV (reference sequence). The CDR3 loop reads CASSMGLAGRNEQFF. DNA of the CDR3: TGTGCCAGCAGCATGGGACTAGCGGGGCGGAATGAGCAGTTCTTC.

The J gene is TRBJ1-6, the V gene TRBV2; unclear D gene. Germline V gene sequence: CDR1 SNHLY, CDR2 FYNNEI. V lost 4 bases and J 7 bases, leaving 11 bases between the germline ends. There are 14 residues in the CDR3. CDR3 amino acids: CASSAQAGNSPLHF. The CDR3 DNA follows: TGTGCCAGCAGTGCTCAAGCTGGGAATTCACCCCTCCACTTT.

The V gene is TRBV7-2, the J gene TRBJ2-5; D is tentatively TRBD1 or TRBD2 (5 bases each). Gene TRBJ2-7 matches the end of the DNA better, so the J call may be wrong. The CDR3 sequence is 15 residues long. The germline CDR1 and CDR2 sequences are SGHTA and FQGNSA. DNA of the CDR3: TGTGCCAGCAGCTTAGCCGGGCTGGGGGCCTACGAGCAGTACTTC. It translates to CASSLAGLGAYEQYF.

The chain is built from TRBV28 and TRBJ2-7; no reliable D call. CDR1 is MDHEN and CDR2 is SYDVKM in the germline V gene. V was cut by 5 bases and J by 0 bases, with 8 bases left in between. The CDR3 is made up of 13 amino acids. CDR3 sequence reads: CASSPRLSYEQYF. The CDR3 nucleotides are TGTGCCAGCAGTCCGCGACTCTCCTACGAGCAGTACTTC.